This T cell receptor beta chain was sequenced in a study of cytomegalovirus exposure and HLA in healthy donors. Vbeta (60) and Jbeta (13) primers were used in the PCR. Using immunoSEQ multiplex PCR, the repertoire was profiled, and TCRdb retains in-frame clones only, with some absent. The sample has 110,000 to 150,000 clones, around 78% seen once; the top ten hold roughly 2.8%. The CDR3 is made up of 17 amino acids. Trimming took off 0 bases at V and 0 bases at J, with 16 bases between the two ends. Germline loops: CDR1 SGHRS, CDR2 YFSETQ. The receptor was isolated from a male donor in good health and CMV-seronegative. The specimen was PBMCs. V gene TRBV5-1 combines with J gene TRBJ2-7, with TRBD2 as a possible D gene (6 bases). The CDR3 loop is CASSLASSGGSSYEQYF. CDR3 DNA sequence: TGCGCCAGCAGCTTGGCAAGTAGCGGAGGGAGCTCCTACGAGCAGTACTTC.